This passage covers 2 T cell receptor beta chains from one sample sequenced in a study of CD8 T cell repertoires and HIV-1 epitope variants. Their target antigens are unknown. TCRdb keeps only in-frame clones here, not all; method: immunoSEQ multiplex PCR. The sample lists roughly 5,000 clones; about three fifths were seen once. Material: cultured CD8+ T cells derived from PBMCs. The receptors here all came from a male donor with HIV.

This rearrangement joins TRBV6-6 to TRBJ2-7, with D unclear. The V end lost 5 bases, the J end lost 2 bases, and 7 bases lay between the germline ends. This CDR3 comprises 12 residues. Germline CDR1 reads MNHNY; CDR2 reads SVGAGI (reference sequence). CDR3 in DNA: TGTGCCAGCAGTCTACACGCCTACGAGCAGTACTTC. Its translation: CASSLHAYEQYF.

This clone was seen once. The CDR3: CASSEAWVQTNTGELFF. CDR3 nucleotides: TGTGCCAGCAGTGAAGCGTGGGTACAGACGAACACCGGGGAGCTGTTTTTT. The chain couples TRBV6-1 to TRBJ2-2; D call uncertain. Germline-derived CDR1 and CDR2 are MNHNS and SASEGT. CDR3 length: 17 residues. The V end lost 0 bases, the J end lost 0 bases, and 11 bases lay between the germline ends.